This TCR beta chain originates from a study of CD8 T cells in ankylosing spondylitis. Findings and limits, study-wide: Blood from ankylosing spondylitis patients appeared to carry a characteristic roughly 8-variant TCR beta motif. Disease-linked clones were CD8+ and relatively rare in peripheral blood. From matched ankylosing spondylitis synovial fluid, disease-linked clones were reportedly recovered at significantly enriched levels.

Germline V CDR1 and CDR2: MNHEY, SVGEGT. The CDR3 runs 19 residues. V was clipped by 4 bases and J by 8 bases; unmatched bases: 22. TCRdb passed the 5' RACE reads through MiXCR, listing each CDR3 protein once. Of about 240,000 distinct CDR3 sequences listed, over 8.5% are singletons. A note on this clonotype: What it binds is unknown.

Sequenced sample: blood, either unsorted or a sorted T cell fraction (not recorded which). This receptor was identified in a male donor with ankylosing spondylitis or in good health (not recorded which). The chain recombines TRBV6-2 or TRBV6-3 with TRBJ2-1, with 8 bases that match TRBD2. The CDR3 is CASSSLAAIYPRHRDEQFF. The CDR3 DNA is TGTGCCAGCAGTTCACTAGCGGCGATATACCCCCGGCACAGAGATGAGCAGTTCTTC.